One sample yielded the 8 T cell receptor beta chains listed below, sequenced in a study of T cell clonality in common variable immunodeficiency. TCRdb's table, derived via immunoSEQ multiplex PCR, lists solely in-frame clones and lacks some. This sample carries under 45,000 clones, none of them present only once. Sequencing was performed on peripheral blood mononuclear cells. The source of these receptors is a person between 18 and 75 years old in good health.

Ten or more counts support this clone. The read ends 3 residues shy of where the CDR3 ends; the end is completed using the germline J gene. This chain joins TRBV20-1 and TRBJ1-5; a weak D match, TRBD1 (6 bases). From germline, CDR1 is DFQATT and CDR2 SNEGSKA (reference sequence). V lost 6 bases to trimming and J lost 5 bases, with 17 bases between them. CDR3 size: 14 residues. The sequenced CDR3 bases are TGCAGTGCCCGAGGGGACAATCGGGATCAGCCC. It is translated as CSARGDNRDQP. The whole CDR3 protein reads CSARGDNRDQPQHF.

The sample holds many counts of this clone. The DNA ends 3 residues before the CDR3 does, and the rest of the CDR3 is filled in from the germline J gene. The V and J genes are TRBV2 and TRBJ1-4; 7 bases are a match to TRBD1. J lost 8 bases, V lost 11 bases, and 11 bases had no gene match. Germline loops: CDR1 SNHLY, CDR2 FYNNEI. The CDR3 is made up of 13 amino acids. The CDR3: CASGGGLKEKLFF. CDR3 DNA, as far as it was read: TGTGCCTCCGGAGGGGGCTTGAAGGAAAAA.

In this sample, this clone turned up many times. The CDR3 goes on 3 residues after the read ends, and that part is filled in from the germline J gene. The chain employs TRBV5-1 and TRBJ2-2; 7 bases fit TRBD2. With 0 bases clipped from V and 4 bases from J, the junction kept 9 bases outside the gene matches. The CDR3 loop spans 17 amino acids. Germline V CDR1 and CDR2: SGHRS, YFSETQ. The CDR3: CASSLAGGTAGTGELFF. The part of the CDR3 DNA that was read is TGCGCCAGCAGCTTGGCCGGGGGGACTGCAGGCACCGGGGAG.

This clone was found a few times. The read terminates 3 residues ahead of where the CDR3 ends, so the germline J gene completes it. The chain recombines TRBV11-2 with TRBJ2-3; 8 bases map to TRBD1. The germline CDR1 and CDR2 sequences are SGHAT and FQNNGV. The CDR3 extends over 14 amino acids. Here the CDR3 reads CASSSQGARETQYF. The part of the CDR3 DNA that was read is TGTGCCAGCAGCTCGCAGGGGGCGCGAGAGACG.

In this sample, this clone turned up many times. The read is 3 residues too short to cover the CDR3 end, so that end is filled in from the germline J gene. This chain connects TRBV11-2 to TRBJ1-4; D is uncertain. The CDR3 extends over 14 amino acids. Germline lookup yields CDR1 SGHAT and CDR2 FQNNGV. Between the trimmed V and J ends, which lost 4 bases and 5 bases, there was a span of 11 bases. The covered CDR3 bases are TGTGCCAGCAGCTCGACTTCAAAGAATGAAAAA. Encoded protein: CASSSTSKNEK. The whole CDR3 sequence is CASSSTSKNEKLFF.

This clone was picked up many times. The CDR3 is cut off 3 residues early in the read; its end comes from the germline J gene. The chain employs TRBV28 and TRBJ2-2; D possibly uses TRBD1 or TRBD2 (6 bases each). Germline V lookup: CDR1 MDHEN, CDR2 SYDVKM. The CDR3 consists of 17 residues. CDR3 in amino acids: CASRGAGSLGGNEKLFF. The CDR3 bases that were read are TGTGCCAGCAGGGGGGCAGGATCCCTGGGAGGTAATGAAAAG.

This clone was seen at least ten times. With the read ending 3 residues before the CDR3 end, the germline J gene is used to fill in that end. This chain connects TRBV29-1 to TRBJ2-7, with no clear D. Germline-derived CDR1 and CDR2 are SQVTM and ANQGSEA. CDR3 length: 11 residues. V lost 4 bases and J lost 3, with 7 bases in between. CDR3 in amino acids: CSVGQDYEQYF. The CDR3 DNA, read in part, is TGCAGCGTTGGCCAGGACTACGAG.

This clone came up many times. The sequence runs out 3 residues before the end of the CDR3; the remainder is reconstructed from the germline J gene. The rearrangement links TRBV5-1 to TRBJ2-3, with 13 bases that match TRBD2. Germline-derived CDR1 and CDR2 are SGHRS and YFSETQ. This CDR3 contains 19 residues. The V segment lost 4 bases and the J segment 1 base; nucleotides outside the gene matches: 12. The CDR3 bases that were read are TGCGCCAGCAGCGCCGGGACTAGCGGGACGACGCGCCGCACAGATACG. It specifies CASSAGTSGTTRRTDT. The complete CDR3 sequence is CASSAGTSGTTRRTDTQYF.